This T cell receptor (beta chain) stems from a study of technical replicates of blood from a few donors. The CDR3 covers 14 residues. Deletions cut 8 bases from V and 0 bases from J, with 13 bases between. Germline values: CDR1 MNHNY, CDR2 SVGAGI (reference sequence). This table comes from immunoSEQ multiplex PCR, and its TCRdb copy is limited to in-frame clones, with some not included. Of some 64,000 clones in the sample, less than 98% were seen once. The sample consisted of T cells isolated from PBMCs. The chain uses TRBV6-6 and TRBJ1-1, with no clear D. The origin of this receptor is a human donor in good health. CDR3 amino acids: CASGLSALNTEAFF. As DNA, the CDR3 is TGTGCCAGCGGGTTAAGCGCATTGAACACTGAAGCTTTCTTT.